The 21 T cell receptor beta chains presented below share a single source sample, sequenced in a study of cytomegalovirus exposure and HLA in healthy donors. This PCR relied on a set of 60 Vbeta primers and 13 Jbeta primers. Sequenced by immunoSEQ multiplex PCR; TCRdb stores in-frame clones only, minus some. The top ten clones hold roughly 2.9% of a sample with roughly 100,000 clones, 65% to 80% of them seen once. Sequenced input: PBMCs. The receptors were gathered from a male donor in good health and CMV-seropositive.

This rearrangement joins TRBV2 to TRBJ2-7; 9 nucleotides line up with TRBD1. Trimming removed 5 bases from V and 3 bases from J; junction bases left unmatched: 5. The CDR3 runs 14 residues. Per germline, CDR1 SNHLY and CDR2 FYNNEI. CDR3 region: CASSSGTGFYEQYF. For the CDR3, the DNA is TGTGCCAGCAGTTCCGGGACAGGGTTCTACGAGCAGTACTTC.

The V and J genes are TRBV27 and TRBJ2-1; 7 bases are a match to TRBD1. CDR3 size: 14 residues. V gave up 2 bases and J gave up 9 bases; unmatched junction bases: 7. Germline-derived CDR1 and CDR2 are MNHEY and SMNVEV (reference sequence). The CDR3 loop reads CASSLGTERGEQFF. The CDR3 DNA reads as TGTGCCAGCAGTTTAGGGACAGAACGGGGTGAGCAGTTCTTC.

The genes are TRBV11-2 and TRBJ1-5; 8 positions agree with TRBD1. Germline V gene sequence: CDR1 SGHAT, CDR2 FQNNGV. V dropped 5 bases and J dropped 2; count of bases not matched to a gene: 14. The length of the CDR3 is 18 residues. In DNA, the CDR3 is TGTGCCAGCAGCCTACTATCTGGACAGGGTGCGGGCAATCAGCCCCAGCATTTT. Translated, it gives CASSLLSGQGAGNQPQHF.

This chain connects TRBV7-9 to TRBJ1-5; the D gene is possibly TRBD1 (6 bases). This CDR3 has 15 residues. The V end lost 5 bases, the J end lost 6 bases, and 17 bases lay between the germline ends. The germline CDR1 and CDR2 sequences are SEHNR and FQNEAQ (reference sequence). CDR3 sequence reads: CASSPRGGGSQPQHF. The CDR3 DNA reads TGTGCCAGCAGCCCGAGAGGGGGGGGATCTCAGCCCCAGCATTTT.

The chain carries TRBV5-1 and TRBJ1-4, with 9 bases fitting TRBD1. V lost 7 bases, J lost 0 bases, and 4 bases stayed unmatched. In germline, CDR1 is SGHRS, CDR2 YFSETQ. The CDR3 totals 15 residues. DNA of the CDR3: TGCGCCAGCCGGGGACAGGGACCAACTAATGAAAAACTGTTTTTT. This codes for CASRGQGPTNEKLFF.

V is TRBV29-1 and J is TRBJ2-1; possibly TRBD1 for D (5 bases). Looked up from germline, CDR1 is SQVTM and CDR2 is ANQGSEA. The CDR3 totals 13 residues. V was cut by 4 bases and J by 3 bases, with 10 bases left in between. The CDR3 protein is CSVAGQGYNEQFF. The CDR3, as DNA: TGCAGCGTTGCAGGGCAGGGCTACAATGAGCAGTTCTTC.

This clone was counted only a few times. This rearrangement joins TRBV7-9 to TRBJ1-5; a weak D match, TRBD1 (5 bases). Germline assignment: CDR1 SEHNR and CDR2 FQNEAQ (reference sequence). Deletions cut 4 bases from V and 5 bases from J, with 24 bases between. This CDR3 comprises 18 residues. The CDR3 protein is CASSSDGVRGQKYQPQHF. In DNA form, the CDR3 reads TGTGCCAGCAGCTCTGATGGAGTAAGGGGCCAGAAATATCAGCCCCAGCATTTT.

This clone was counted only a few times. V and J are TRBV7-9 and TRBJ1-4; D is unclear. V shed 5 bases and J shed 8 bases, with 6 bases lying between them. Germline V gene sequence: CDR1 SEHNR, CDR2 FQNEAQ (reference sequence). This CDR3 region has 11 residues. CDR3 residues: CASSESEKLFF. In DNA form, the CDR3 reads TGTGCCAGCAGCGAGAGCGAAAAACTGTTTTTT.

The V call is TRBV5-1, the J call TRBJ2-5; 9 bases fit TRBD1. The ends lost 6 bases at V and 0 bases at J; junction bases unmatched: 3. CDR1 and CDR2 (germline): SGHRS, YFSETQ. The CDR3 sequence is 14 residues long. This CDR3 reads CASKTGGDQETQYF. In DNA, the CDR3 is TGCGCCAGCAAGACAGGGGGTGACCAAGAGACCCAGTACTTC. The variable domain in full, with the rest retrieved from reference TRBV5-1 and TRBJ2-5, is KAGVTQTPRYLIKTRGQQVTLSCSPISGHRSVSWYQQTPGQGLQFLFEYFSETQRNKGNFPGRFSGRQFSNSRSEMNVSTLELGDSALYLCASKTGGDQETQYFGPGTRLLVL.

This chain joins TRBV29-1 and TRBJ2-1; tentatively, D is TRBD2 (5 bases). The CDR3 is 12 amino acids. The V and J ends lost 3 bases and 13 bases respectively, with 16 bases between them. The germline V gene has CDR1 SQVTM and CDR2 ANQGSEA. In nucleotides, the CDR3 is TGCAGCGTTGAGATAACCGGAGGTTACCAGTTCTTC. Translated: CSVEITGGYQFF.

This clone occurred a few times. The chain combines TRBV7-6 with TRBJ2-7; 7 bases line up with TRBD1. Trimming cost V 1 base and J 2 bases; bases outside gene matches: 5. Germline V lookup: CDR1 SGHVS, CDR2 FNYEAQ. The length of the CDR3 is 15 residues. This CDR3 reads CASSLVPGGPYEQYF. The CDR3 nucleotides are TGTGCCAGCAGCTTAGTTCCAGGGGGTCCCTACGAGCAGTACTTC.

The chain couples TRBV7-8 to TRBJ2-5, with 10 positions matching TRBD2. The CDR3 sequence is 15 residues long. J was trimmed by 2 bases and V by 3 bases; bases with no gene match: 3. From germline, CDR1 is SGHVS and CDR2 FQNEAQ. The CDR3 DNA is TGTGCCAGCAGCTTCATAGCGGGAGGACAAGAGACCCAGTACTTC. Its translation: CASSFIAGGQETQYF.

In DNA form, the CDR3 reads TGCAGCGTCCGACAGGGGGGGATCCACACTGAAGCTTTCTTT. The encoded protein is CSVRQGGIHTEAFF. The chain employs TRBV29-1 and TRBJ1-1, with 9 bases that match TRBD1. Trimming removed 6 bases from V and 3 bases from J; junction bases left unmatched: 8. Germline lookup yields CDR1 SQVTM and CDR2 ANQGSEA. This CDR3 region has 14 residues.

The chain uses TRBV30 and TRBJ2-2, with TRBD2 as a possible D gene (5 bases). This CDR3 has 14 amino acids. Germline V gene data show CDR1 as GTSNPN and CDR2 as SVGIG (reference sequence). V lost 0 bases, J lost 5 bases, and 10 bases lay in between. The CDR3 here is CAWSVLGVTGELFF. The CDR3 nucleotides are TGTGCCTGGAGTGTACTAGGTGTTACCGGGGAGCTGTTTTTT.

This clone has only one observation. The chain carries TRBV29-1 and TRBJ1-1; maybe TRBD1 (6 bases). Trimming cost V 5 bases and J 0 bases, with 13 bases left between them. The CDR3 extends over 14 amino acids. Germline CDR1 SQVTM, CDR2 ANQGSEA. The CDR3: CSVRQANLNTEAFF. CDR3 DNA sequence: TGCAGCGTTCGACAGGCAAACTTGAACACTGAAGCTTTCTTT.

CDR3 nucleotide sequence: TGTGCCAGCTGGGGAACACTAGCGGGTTTCTACAATGAGCAGTTCTTC. It codes for CASWGTLAGFYNEQFF. The rearrangement joins TRBV6-6 to TRBJ2-1, with 9 bases that match TRBD2. The CDR3 contains 16 residues. Germline V lookup: CDR1 MNHNY, CDR2 SVGAGI (reference sequence). V shed 8 bases, J shed 3 bases, and the junction held 11 bases outside the gene matches.

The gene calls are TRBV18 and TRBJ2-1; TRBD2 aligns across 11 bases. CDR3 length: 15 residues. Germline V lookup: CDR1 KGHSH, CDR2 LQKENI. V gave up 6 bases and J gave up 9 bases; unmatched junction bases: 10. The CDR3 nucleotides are TGTGCCAGCTCCCCTGATCTAGCGGGGGGCGGTGAGCAGTTCTTC. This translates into CASSPDLAGGGEQFF.

This CDR3 reads CASSHPLRGSNYGYTF. CDR3 in DNA: TGCGCCAGCAGCCACCCCCTGAGAGGGTCTAACTATGGCTACACCTTC. This chain joins TRBV4-1 and TRBJ1-2; the D is unclear. V was cut by 3 bases and J by 0 bases, with 14 bases left in between. The CDR3 sequence is 16 residues long. The V gene's germline CDR1 is MGHRA and CDR2 YSYEKL.

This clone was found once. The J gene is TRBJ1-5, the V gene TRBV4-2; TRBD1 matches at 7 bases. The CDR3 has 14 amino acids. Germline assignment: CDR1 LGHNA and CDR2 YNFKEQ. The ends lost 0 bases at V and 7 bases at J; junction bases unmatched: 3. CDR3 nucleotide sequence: TGTGCCAGCAGCCAAGAAACAGGGGACCAGCCCCAGCATTTT. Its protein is CASSQETGDQPQHF.

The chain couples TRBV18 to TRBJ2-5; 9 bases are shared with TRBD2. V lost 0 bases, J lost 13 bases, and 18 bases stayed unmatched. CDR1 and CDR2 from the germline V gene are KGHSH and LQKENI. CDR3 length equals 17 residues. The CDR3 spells CASSPPRASGTQPVLYF. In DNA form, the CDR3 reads TGTGCCAGCTCACCACCGAGGGCTAGCGGGACTCAACCTGTCTTGTACTTC.

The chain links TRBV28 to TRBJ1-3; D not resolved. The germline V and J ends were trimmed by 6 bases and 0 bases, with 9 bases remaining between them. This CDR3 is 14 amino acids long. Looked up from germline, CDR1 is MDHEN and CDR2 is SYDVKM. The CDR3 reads CASSTTHSGNTIYF. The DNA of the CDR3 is TGTGCCAGCAGCACGACACACTCTGGAAACACCATATATTTT.